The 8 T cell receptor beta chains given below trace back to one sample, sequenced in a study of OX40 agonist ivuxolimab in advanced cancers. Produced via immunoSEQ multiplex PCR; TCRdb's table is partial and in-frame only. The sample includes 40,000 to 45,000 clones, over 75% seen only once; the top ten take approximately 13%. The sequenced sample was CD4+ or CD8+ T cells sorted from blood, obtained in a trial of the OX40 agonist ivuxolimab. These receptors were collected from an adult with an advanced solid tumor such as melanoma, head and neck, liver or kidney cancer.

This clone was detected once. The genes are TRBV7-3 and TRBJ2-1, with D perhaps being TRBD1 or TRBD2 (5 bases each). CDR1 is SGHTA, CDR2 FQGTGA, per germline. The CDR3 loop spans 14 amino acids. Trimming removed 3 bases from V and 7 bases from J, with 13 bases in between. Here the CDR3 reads CASSLGTVPNEQFF. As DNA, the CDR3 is TGTGCCAGCAGCTTGGGGACGGTGCCTAATGAGCAGTTCTTC. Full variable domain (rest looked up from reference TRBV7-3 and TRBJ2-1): GAGVSQTPSNKVTEKGKYVELRCDPISGHTALYWYRQSLGQGPEFLIYFQGTGAADDSGLPNDRFFAVRPEGSVSTLKIQRTERGDSAVYLCASSLGTVPNEQFFGPGTRLTVL.

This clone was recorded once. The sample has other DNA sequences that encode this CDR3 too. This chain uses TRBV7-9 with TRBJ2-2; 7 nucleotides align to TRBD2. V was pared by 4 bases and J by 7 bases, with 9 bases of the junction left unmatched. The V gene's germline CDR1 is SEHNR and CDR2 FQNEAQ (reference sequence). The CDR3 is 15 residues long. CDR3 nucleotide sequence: TGTGCCAGCAGCTCGAGGGAGGGGCGGGACGGGGAGCTGTTTTTT. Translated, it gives CASSSREGRDGELFF.

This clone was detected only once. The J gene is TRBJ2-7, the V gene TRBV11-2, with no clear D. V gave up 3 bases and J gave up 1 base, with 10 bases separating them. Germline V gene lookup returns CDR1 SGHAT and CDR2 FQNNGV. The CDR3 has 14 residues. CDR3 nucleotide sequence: TGTGCCAGCAGCTTGTGGGGTCCTTCCTACGAGCAGTACTTC. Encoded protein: CASSLWGPSYEQYF.

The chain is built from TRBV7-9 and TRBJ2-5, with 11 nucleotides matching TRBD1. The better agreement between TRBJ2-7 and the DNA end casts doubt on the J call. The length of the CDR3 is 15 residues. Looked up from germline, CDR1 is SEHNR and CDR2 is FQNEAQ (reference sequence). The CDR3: CASSRLGTGGNEQYF. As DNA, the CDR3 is TGTGCCAGCAGCCGCCTAGGGACAGGGGGAAACGAGCAGTACTTC.

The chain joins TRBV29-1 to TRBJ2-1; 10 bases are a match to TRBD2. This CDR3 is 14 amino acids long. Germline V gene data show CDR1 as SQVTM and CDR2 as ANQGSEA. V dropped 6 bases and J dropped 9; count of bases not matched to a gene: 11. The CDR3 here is CSVAYSLAGAEQFF. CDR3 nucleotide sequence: TGCAGCGTCGCTTATAGTCTAGCGGGAGCTGAGCAGTTCTTC.

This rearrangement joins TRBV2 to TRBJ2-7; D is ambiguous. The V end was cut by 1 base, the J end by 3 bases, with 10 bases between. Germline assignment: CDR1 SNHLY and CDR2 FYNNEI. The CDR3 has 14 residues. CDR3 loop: CASSEGLRSYEQYF. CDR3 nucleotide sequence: TGTGCCAGCAGTGAAGGTTTACGCAGCTACGAGCAGTACTTC.

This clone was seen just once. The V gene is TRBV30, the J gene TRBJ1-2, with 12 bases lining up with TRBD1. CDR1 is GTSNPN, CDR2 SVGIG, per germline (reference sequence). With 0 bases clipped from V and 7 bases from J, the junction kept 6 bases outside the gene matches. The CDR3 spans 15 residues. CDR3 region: CAWSVSGTGGSGYTF. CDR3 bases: TGTGCCTGGAGTGTAAGTGGGACAGGGGGCTCTGGCTACACCTTC. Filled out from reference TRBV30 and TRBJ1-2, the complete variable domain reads SQTIHQWPATLVQPVGSPLSLECTVEGTSNPNLYWYRQAAGRGLQLLFYSVGIGQISSEVPQNLSASRPQDRQFILSSKKLLLSDSGFYLCAWSVSGTGGSGYTFGSGTRLTVV.

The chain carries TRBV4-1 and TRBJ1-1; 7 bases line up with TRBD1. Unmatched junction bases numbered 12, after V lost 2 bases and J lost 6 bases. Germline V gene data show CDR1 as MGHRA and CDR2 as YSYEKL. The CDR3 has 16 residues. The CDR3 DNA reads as TGCGCCAGCAGCCAAAGATACGGGACAGATAGCCCTGAAGCTTTCTTT. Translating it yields CASSQRYGTDSPEAFF.